The clone carrying this TCR beta chain was counted only a few times. The data derive from a study of response to subunit inactivated influenza vaccine. Trimming cost V 4 bases and J 0 bases, with 9 bases left between them. This CDR3 contains 14 residues. The V gene's germline CDR1 is MNHEY and CDR2 SMNVEV (reference sequence). TCRdb reprocessed the RT-PCR reads with MiXCR, giving one entry per CDR3 protein. The sample carries about 620,000 distinct CDR3 sequences, approximately 10% recorded once. This rearrangement joins TRBV27 to TRBJ1-1; no firm D call. This material consisted of PBMCs from blood, taken on the day of vaccination. The TCR sequence derives from a man aged 45 to 65 who received an inactivated influenza vaccine. The CDR3 here is CASSYQAMNTEAFF. The CDR3 DNA sequence: TGTGCCAGCAGTTATCAGGCAATGAACACTGAAGCTTTCTTT.